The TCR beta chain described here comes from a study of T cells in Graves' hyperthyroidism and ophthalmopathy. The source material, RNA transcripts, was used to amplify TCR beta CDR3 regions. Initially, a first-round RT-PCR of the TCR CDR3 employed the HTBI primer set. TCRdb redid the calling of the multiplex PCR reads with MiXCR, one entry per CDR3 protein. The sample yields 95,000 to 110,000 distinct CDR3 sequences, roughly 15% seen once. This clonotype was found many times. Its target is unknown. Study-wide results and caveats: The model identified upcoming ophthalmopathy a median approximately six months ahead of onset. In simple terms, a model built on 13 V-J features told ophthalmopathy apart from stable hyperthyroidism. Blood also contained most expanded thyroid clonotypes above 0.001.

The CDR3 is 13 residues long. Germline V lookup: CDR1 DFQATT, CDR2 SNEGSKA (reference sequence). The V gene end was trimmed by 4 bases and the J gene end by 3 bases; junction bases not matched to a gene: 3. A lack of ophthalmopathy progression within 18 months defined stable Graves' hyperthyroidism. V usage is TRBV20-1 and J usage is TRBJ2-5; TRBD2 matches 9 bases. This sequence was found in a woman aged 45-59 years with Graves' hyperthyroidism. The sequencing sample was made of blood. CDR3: CSATSSGEETQYF. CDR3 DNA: TGCAGTGCTACCTCTAGCGGGGAAGAGACCCAGTACTTC.